The 27 T cell receptor beta chains below all came from one sample that was sequenced in a study of Ad26.COV2.S vaccination and SARS-CoV-2 variants. As for treatment: 19 received Ad26.COV2.S at low or high dose, single or two shots; 5 received placebo; per-sample allocation not given. Each sample was drawn 63 days after the first injection (of vaccine or placebo). Repertoires were generated with immunoSEQ multiplex PCR, while TCRdb's copy carries only in-frame clones and drops some. The table shows about 320,000 clones, with roughly 90% occurring only once. The sample was peripheral blood, taken in a trial of Ad26.COV2.S vaccine versus placebo. The origin of the receptors is a person between 18 and 60 years old who received the Ad26.COV2.S COVID-19 vaccine or a placebo.

The chain carries TRBV28 and TRBJ1-1; a weak D match, TRBD1 (5 bases). This CDR3 contains 19 residues. Germline values: CDR1 MDHEN, CDR2 SYDVKM. Trimming stripped 4 bases from V and 2 bases from J, with 26 bases between. CDR3 DNA sequence: TGTGCCAGCAGTTCCAATGCAGAGCAGGAAGATAGGGGAAACACTGAAGCTTTCTTT. This sequence encodes CASSSNAEQEDRGNTEAFF.

This chain connects TRBV19 to TRBJ1-2; possibly TRBD1 for D (5 bases). Trimming took off 6 bases at V and 1 base at J, with 12 bases between the two ends. CDR1 and CDR2 from the germline V gene are LNHDA and SQIVND (reference sequence). There are 14 residues in the CDR3. CDR3 region: CASRIRGDNYGYTF. In nucleotides, the CDR3 is TGTGCCAGTAGAATAAGGGGCGATAACTATGGCTACACCTTC.

This chain connects TRBV5-4 to TRBJ2-3; D unclear. The CDR3 is 15 residues long. Germline V CDR1 and CDR2: SGHNT, YYREEE (reference sequence). Trimming cost V 6 bases and J 5 bases, with 19 bases left between them. CDR3 DNA: TGTGCCAGCACCAAATGGGCCCAAAAGGAAGATACGCAGTATTTT. It encodes CASTKWAQKEDTQYF.

The chain employs TRBV4-1 and TRBJ1-1, with D uncertain. The CDR3 is 14 residues long. CDR1 and CDR2 from the germline V gene are MGHRA and YSYEKL. Trimming shortened V by 1 base and J by 0 bases, and 6 bases separated the two germline ends. The CDR3 spells CASSQGFVNTEAFF. The CDR3 region has the DNA TGCGCCAGCAGCCAAGGGTTCGTGAACACTGAAGCTTTCTTT.

This chain connects TRBV3-1 (or the pseudogene TRBV3-2) to TRBJ2-2, with D possibly TRBD2 on 6 matching bases. Trimming cost V 0 bases and J 1 base, with 9 bases left between them. The CDR3 consists of 16 residues. Germline assignment: CDR1 LGHDT and CDR2 YNNKEL (reference sequence). The CDR3 loop reads CASSQDGGWNTGELFF. The DNA for the CDR3 is TGTGCCAGCAGCCAAGACGGAGGGTGGAACACCGGGGAGCTGTTTTTT.

The chain employs TRBV7-3 and TRBJ2-1; a weak D match, TRBD2 (7 bases). Germline V gene lookup returns CDR1 SGHTA and CDR2 FQGTGA. This CDR3 region has 16 residues. V lost 4 bases and J lost 1, with 14 bases in between. The CDR3 sequence is CASSSGASGSYNEQFF. Written as DNA, the CDR3 is TGTGCCAGCAGCTCAGGGGCTAGCGGTTCCTACAATGAGCAGTTCTTC. Drawing the rest from reference TRBV7-3 and TRBJ2-1, the complete variable domain is GAGVSQTPSNKVTEKGKYVELRCDPISGHTALYWYRQSLGQGPEFLIYFQGTGAADDSGLPNDRFFAVRPEGSVSTLKIQRTERGDSAVYLCASSSGASGSYNEQFFGPGTRLTVL.

V is TRBV3-1 (or the pseudogene TRBV3-2) and J is TRBJ2-3, with 11 positions matching TRBD2. Trimming took 2 bases from V and 7 from J; bases not matched to a gene: 5. The CDR3 is 15 residues long. From germline, CDR1 is LGHDT and CDR2 YNNKEL (reference sequence). The CDR3 here is CASSQLSGGVNTQYF. The CDR3 DNA follows: TGTGCCAGCAGCCAACTTAGCGGGGGGGTCAATACGCAGTATTTT.

The chain is built from TRBV2 and TRBJ2-3, with TRBD2 identical over 7 bases. Unmatched junction bases numbered 5, after V lost 5 bases and J lost 0 bases. This CDR3 spans 15 amino acids. Germline CDR1 and CDR2: SNHLY and FYNNEI. The CDR3 DNA is TGTGCCAGCAGTCCACTTAGCGGGAGCACAGATACGCAGTATTTT. Amino acids: CASSPLSGSTDTQYF.

This clone was counted between two and nine times. The chain joins TRBV7-9 to TRBJ2-7, with D perhaps matching TRBD1 (7 bases). The CDR3 loop spans 16 amino acids. The V gene lost 2 bases and the J gene lost 2 bases, with 16 bases spanning the gap. Looked up from germline, CDR1 is SEHNR and CDR2 is FQNEAQ (reference sequence). The CDR3 nucleotides read TGTGCCAGCAGCTTAACGAACCAGGGGGGACCCTACGAGCAGTACTTC. Protein product: CASSLTNQGGPYEQYF.

The CDR3 sequence: CASSSGTGRYGYTF. The CDR3 DNA sequence: TGTGCCAGCAGTTCTGGGACAGGACGCTATGGCTACACCTTC. The chain recombines TRBV6-5 with TRBJ1-2; 8 positions match TRBD1. The CDR3 is 14 amino acids. Trimming removed 4 bases from V and 4 bases from J; junction bases left unmatched: 5. The V gene's germline CDR1 is MNHEY and CDR2 SVGAGI.

This chain joins TRBV4-3 and TRBJ1-1; weak D call: TRBD1 (6 bases). V dropped 0 bases and J dropped 0 bases, with 14 bases sitting between them. The CDR3 consists of 17 residues. CDR1 is LGHNA and CDR2 is YSLEER in the germline V gene. The chain's CDR3 is CASSQDRGFPMNTEAFF. DNA for the CDR3: TGCGCCAGCAGCCAAGATAGGGGGTTCCCCATGAACACTGAAGCTTTCTTT.

The rearrangement links TRBV6-5 to TRBJ2-1; D is perhaps TRBD2 (6 bases). CDR1 and CDR2 (germline): MNHEY, SVGAGI. This CDR3 has 15 amino acids. Trimming pared 0 bases from V and 9 bases from J, leaving 15 bases between. The CDR3 nucleotides read TGTGCCAGCAGTTACTCGAGTCAGGGAGCGGGTGAGCAGTTCTTC. It yields the protein CASSYSSQGAGEQFF.

This chain links TRBV6-5 with TRBJ1-6; 8 positions agree with TRBD1. The CDR3 spans 15 residues. Unmatched junction bases numbered 6, after V lost 2 bases and J lost 9 bases. Germline-derived CDR1 and CDR2 are MNHEY and SVGAGI. The CDR3 protein is CASSYGDRGVSPLHF. The CDR3 DNA reads as TGTGCCAGCAGTTACGGCGACAGGGGAGTTTCACCCCTCCACTTT.

This chain links TRBV27 with TRBJ1-6, with D perhaps TRBD1 (6 bases). Deletions cut 4 bases from V and 11 bases from J, with 15 bases between. Germline CDR1 reads MNHEY; CDR2 reads SMNVEV (reference sequence). The CDR3 runs 14 residues. The CDR3 nucleotides are TGTGCCAGCAGTTCGGGACAATCGATCCCACCCCTCCACTTT. This sequence encodes CASSSGQSIPPLHF.

This chain joins TRBV4-3 and TRBJ1-1; 9 bases align to TRBD1. The germline CDR1 and CDR2 sequences are LGHNA and YSLEER. The length of the CDR3 is 16 residues. The trim removed 1 base at V and 5 bases at J, leaving 8 bases unmatched. CDR3 nucleotide sequence: TGCGCCAGCAGCCAAGGGTTCGGACAGGGGTTTACTGAAGCTTTCTTT. Translating gives CASSQGFGQGFTEAFF.

The chain's CDR3 is CASSYPGGDRGISGANVLTF. In DNA, the CDR3 is TGTGCCAGCAGTTACCCTGGAGGGGACAGGGGCATCTCTGGGGCCAACGTCCTGACTTTC. This rearrangement joins TRBV6-2 or TRBV6-3 to TRBJ2-6; the match to TRBD1 covers 10 bases. Germline V gene lookup returns CDR1 MNHEY and CDR2 SVGEGT. J was trimmed by 0 bases and V by 2 bases; bases with no gene match: 10. The CDR3 has 20 amino acids.

The chain has TRBV5-1 and TRBJ1-2, with a tentative D call TRBD1 (6 bases). Trimming took off 0 bases at V and 4 bases at J, with 16 bases between the two ends. The CDR3 consists of 16 residues. Germline CDR1 SGHRS, CDR2 YFSETQ. DNA for the CDR3: TGCGCCAGCAGCTTGGCCGTGGGGGGCTCAGGCTATGGCTACACCTTC. Protein product: CASSLAVGGSGYGYTF.

The chain employs TRBV3-1 (or the pseudogene TRBV3-2) and TRBJ2-1; TRBD1 might be the D (5 bases). Trimming pared 0 bases from V and 7 bases from J, leaving 7 bases between. CDR1 LGHDT and CDR2 YNNKEL come from the germline V gene (reference sequence). The CDR3 spans 13 residues. As DNA, the CDR3 is TGTGCCAGCAGCCAAGAAAGGACAAATGAGCAGTTCTTC. This encodes CASSQERTNEQFF.

V usage is TRBV18 and J usage is TRBJ2-5, with 9 bases fitting TRBD1. Germline V CDR1 and CDR2: KGHSH, LQKENI. Trimming cost V 0 bases and J 8 bases; bases outside gene matches: 4. The CDR3 has 14 residues. CDR3 nucleotide sequence: TGTGCCAGCTCACCACCGGGACAGGGAGGAACCCAGTACTTC. Residues: CASSPPGQGGTQYF. Looking up the rest from reference TRBV18 and TRBJ2-5 gives the full variable domain: NAGVMQNPRHLVRRRGQEARLRCSPMKGHSHVYWYRQLPEEGLKFMVYLQKENIIDESGMPKERFSAEFPKEGPSILRIQQVVRGDSAAYFCASSPPGQGGTQYFGPGTRLLVL.

The chain is built from TRBV14 and TRBJ2-1; the match to TRBD2 covers 8 bases. CDR1 SGHDN and CDR2 FVKESK come from the germline V gene. J lost 3 bases, V lost 4 bases, and 8 bases had no gene match. This CDR3 is built from 16 residues. The CDR3 sequence is CASSPLGTSGYNEQFF. The CDR3 bases are TGTGCCAGCAGCCCTCTGGGCACTAGCGGCTACAATGAGCAGTTCTTC.

V and J are TRBV6-5 and TRBJ2-2; D not resolved. There are 13 residues in the CDR3. V lost 6 bases to trimming and J lost 7 bases, with 12 bases between them. The germline gives CDR1 MNHEY, CDR2 SVGAGI. CDR3 bases: TGTGCCAGCAGCCCCGAATTTCACGGGGAGCTGTTTTTT. This encodes CASSPEFHGELFF.

The rearrangement joins TRBV19 to TRBJ2-5; no clear D. The length of the CDR3 is 12 residues. Germline CDR1 LNHDA, CDR2 SQIVND (reference sequence). V was shortened by 5 bases and J by 5 bases, with 9 bases between the two germline ends. Here the CDR3 reads CASSSRAETQYF. The CDR3 DNA sequence: TGTGCCAGTAGTTCCCGGGCGGAGACCCAGTACTTC.

The rearrangement links TRBV3-1 (or the pseudogene TRBV3-2) to TRBJ1-1, with a weak D call TRBD1 (5 bases). Trimming removed 3 bases at V and 1 base at J, with 12 bases between. This CDR3 has 15 residues. The germline CDR1 and CDR2 sequences are LGHDT and YNNKEL (reference sequence). This chain's CDR3 is CASSQRGTRNTEAFF. In DNA form, the CDR3 reads TGTGCCAGCAGCCAGAGGGGCACTAGGAACACTGAAGCTTTCTTT.

The V call is TRBV7-2, the J call TRBJ1-6; D unclear. Per germline, CDR1 SGHTA and CDR2 FQGNSA. The CDR3 length is 12 residues. V dropped 4 bases and J dropped 6 bases, with 4 bases sitting between them. CDR3 sequence (DNA): TGTGCCAGCAGCTCTTTTAATTCACCCCTCCACTTT. It translates to CASSSFNSPLHF. Full variable domain (missing parts from reference TRBV7-2 and TRBJ1-6): GAGVSQSPSNKVTEKGKDVELRCDPISGHTALYWYRQSLGQGLEFLIYFQGNSAPDKSGLPSDRFSAERTGGSVSTLTIQRTQQEDSAVYLCASSSFNSPLHFGNGTRLTVT.

The chain links TRBV5-1 to TRBJ2-1; possibly TRBD2 for D (7 bases). Trimming pared 4 bases from V and 3 bases from J, leaving 17 bases between. The CDR3 is 16 residues long. Germline CDR1 is SGHRS and CDR2 is YFSETQ. The CDR3 here is CASSPAGAGGYNEQFF. CDR3 coding DNA: TGCGCCAGCAGCCCGGCGGGGGCAGGAGGCTACAATGAGCAGTTCTTC.

This rearrangement joins TRBV6-4 to TRBJ2-2, with D possibly matching TRBD1 (5 bases). The CDR3 consists of 14 residues. Germline V gene sequence: CDR1 MRHNA, CDR2 SNTAGT. Trimming cost V 2 bases and J 5 bases, with 9 bases left between them. Here the CDR3 DNA reads TGTGCCAGCAGTGACGGGGCCTCTACCGGGGAGCTGTTTTTT. Its protein product is CASSDGASTGELFF.

V is TRBV12-3 or TRBV12-4 and J is TRBJ1-2; D not resolved. V lost 2 bases, J lost 4 bases, and 5 bases lay in between. The CDR3 loop spans 12 amino acids. In nucleotides, the CDR3 is TGTGCCAGCAGTTTAATAGGCTATGGCTACACCTTC. Its translation: CASSLIGYGYTF.